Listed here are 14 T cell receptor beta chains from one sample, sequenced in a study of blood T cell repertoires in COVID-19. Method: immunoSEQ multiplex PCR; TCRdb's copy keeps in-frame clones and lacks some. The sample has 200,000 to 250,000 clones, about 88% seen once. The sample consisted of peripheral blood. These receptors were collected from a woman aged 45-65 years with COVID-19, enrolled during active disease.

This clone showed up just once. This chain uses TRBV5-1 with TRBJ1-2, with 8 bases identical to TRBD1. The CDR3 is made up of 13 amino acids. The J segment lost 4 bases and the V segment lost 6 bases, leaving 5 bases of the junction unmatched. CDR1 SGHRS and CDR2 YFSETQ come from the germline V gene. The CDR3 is CASTPGQGYGYTF. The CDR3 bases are TGCGCCAGCACCCCCGGACAGGGCTATGGCTACACCTTC.

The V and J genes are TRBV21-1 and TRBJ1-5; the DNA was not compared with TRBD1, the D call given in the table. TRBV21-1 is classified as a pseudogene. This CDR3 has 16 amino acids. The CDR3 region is CASSKRQGSGNQPQHF. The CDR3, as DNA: TGTGCCAGCAGCAAACGACAGGGCTCGGGCAATCAGCCCCAGCATTTT.

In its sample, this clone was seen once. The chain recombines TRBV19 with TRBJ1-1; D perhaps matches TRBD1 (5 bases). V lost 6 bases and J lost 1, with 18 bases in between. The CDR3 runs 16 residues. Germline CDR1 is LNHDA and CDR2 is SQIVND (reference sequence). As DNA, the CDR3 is TGTGCCAGTAGCTTCTATACCCCAACAGGGAACACTGAAGCTTTCTTT. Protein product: CASSFYTPTGNTEAFF.

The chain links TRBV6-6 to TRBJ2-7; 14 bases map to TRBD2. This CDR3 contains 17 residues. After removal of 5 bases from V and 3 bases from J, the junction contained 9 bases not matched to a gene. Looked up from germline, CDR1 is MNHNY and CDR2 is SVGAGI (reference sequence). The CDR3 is CASSRPTSGGALYEQYF. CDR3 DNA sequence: TGTGCCAGCAGTCGCCCGACTAGCGGGGGGGCCCTCTACGAGCAGTACTTC.

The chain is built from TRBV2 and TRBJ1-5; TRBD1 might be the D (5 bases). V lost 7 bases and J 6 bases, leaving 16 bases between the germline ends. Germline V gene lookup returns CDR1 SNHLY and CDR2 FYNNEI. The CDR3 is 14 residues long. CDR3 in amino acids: CASTGGREGQPQHF. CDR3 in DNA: TGTGCCAGCACTGGCGGCAGGGAAGGTCAGCCCCAGCATTTT.

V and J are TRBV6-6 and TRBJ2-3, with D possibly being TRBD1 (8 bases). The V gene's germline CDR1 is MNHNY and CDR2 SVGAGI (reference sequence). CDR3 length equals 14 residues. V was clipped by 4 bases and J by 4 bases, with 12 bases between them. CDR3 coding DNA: TGTGCCAGCAGTTGGGGGGGACAGGCAGATACGCAGTATTTT. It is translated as CASSWGGQADTQYF.

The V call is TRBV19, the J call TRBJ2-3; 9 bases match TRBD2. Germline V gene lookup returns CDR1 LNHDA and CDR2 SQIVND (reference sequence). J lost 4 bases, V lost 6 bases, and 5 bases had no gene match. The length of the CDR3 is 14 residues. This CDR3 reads CASREAGGSDTQYF. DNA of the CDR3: TGTGCCAGTAGGGAAGCGGGGGGATCAGATACGCAGTATTTT.

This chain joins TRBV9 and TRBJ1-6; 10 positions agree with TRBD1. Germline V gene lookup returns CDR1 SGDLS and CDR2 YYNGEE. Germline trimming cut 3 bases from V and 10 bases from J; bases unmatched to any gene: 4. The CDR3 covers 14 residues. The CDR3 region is CASSETGGQSPLHF. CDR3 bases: TGTGCCAGCAGCGAGACAGGGGGCCAGTCACCCCTCCACTTT.

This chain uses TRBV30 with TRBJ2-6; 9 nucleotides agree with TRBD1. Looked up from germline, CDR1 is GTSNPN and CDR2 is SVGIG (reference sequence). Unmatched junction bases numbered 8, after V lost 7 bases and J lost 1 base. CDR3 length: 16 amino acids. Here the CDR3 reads CAFRDRETSGANVLTF. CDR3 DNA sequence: TGTGCCTTCCGGGACAGGGAAACGTCTGGGGCCAACGTCCTGACTTTC. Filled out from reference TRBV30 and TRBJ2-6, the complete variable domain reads SQTIHQWPATLVQPVGSPLSLECTVEGTSNPNLYWYRQAAGRGLQLLFYSVGIGQISSEVPQNLSASRPQDRQFILSSKKLLLSDSGFYLCAFRDRETSGANVLTFGAGSRLTVL.

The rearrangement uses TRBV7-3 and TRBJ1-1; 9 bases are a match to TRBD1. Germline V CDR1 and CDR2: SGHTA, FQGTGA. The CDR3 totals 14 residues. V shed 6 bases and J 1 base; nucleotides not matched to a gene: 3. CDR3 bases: TGTGCCAGCAGGCCGGGACAGGGGAACACTGAAGCTTTCTTT. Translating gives CASRPGQGNTEAFF.

The CDR3 DNA reads TGCGCCAGCAGCCGTGGCTCCCAAGAGACCCAGTACTTC. It translates to CASSRGSQETQYF. The gene calls are TRBV10-1 and TRBJ2-5; D remains unclear. There are 13 residues in the CDR3. V shed 6 bases and J shed 1 base, with 9 bases lying between them. CDR1 WNHNN and CDR2 SYGVQD come from the germline V gene (reference sequence).

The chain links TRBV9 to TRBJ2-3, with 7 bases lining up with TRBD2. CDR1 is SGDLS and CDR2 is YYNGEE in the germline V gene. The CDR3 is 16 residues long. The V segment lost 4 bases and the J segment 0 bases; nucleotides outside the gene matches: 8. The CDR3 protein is CASSRWGGISTDTQYF. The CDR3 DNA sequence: TGTGCCAGCAGCCGATGGGGGGGAATTAGCACAGATACGCAGTATTTT.

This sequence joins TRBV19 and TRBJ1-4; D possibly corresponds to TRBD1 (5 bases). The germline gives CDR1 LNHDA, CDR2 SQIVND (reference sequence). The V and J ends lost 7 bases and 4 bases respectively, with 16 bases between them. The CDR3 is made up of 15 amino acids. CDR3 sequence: CASINRFQGNEKLFF. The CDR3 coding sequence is TGTGCCAGTATTAACAGGTTCCAGGGTAATGAAAAACTGTTTTTT.

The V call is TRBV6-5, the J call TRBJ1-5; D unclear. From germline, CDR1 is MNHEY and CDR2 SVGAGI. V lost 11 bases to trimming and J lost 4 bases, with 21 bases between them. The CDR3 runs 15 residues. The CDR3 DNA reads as TGTGCCGCCAGCCGTCCGGGAGGGATAAATCAGCCCCAGCATTTT. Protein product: CAASRPGGINQPQHF.